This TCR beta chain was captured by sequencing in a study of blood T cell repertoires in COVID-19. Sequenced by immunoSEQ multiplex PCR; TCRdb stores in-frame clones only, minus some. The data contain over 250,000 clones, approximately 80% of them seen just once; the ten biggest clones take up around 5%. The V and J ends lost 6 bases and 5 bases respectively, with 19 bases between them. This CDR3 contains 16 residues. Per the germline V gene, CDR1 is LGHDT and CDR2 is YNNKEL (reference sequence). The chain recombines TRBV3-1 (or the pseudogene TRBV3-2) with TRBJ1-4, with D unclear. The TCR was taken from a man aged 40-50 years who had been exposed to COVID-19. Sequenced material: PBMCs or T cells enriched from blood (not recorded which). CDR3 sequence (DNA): TGTGCCAGCAGTGCCATCGAAAGGAGCGGGAATGAAAAACTGTTTTTT. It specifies CASSAIERSGNEKLFF.